This T cell receptor (beta chain) comes out of a study of cytomegalovirus exposure and HLA in healthy donors. About the study: Early release data held roughly 90 million unique TCRs from HLA-typed donors. Study-level findings and limits: The authors later found HLA-associated TCR beta chains more clonally expanded than equally common others. It was likely that a cluster of highly shared sequence variants was a sequencing artifact. Earlier analysis found most TCR beta V segments productive about 87% or about 30% of the time.

About this clone: Its antigen remains unidentified.

The PCR ran on 60 Vbeta and 13 Jbeta primers. Sequencing was performed with immunoSEQ multiplex PCR; in TCRdb, only in-frame clones are kept and a portion is missing. This repertoire shows 95,000 to 150,000 clones, over 70% found once; its top ten account for 9% to 9.5%. Germline assignment: CDR1 SNHLY and CDR2 FYNNEI. The CDR3 consists of 14 residues. J was trimmed by 4 bases and V by 10 bases; bases with no gene match: 8. Sequencing was done on a sample of PBMCs. The rearrangement links TRBV2 to TRBJ2-7; 12 nucleotides match TRBD2. This TCR was sampled from a woman in her forties or fifties in good health and CMV-seropositive. The CDR3 DNA follows: TGTGCCACCGAGGGACTAGCGGGTGATTACGAGCAGTACTTC. Translated: CATEGLAGDYEQYF.